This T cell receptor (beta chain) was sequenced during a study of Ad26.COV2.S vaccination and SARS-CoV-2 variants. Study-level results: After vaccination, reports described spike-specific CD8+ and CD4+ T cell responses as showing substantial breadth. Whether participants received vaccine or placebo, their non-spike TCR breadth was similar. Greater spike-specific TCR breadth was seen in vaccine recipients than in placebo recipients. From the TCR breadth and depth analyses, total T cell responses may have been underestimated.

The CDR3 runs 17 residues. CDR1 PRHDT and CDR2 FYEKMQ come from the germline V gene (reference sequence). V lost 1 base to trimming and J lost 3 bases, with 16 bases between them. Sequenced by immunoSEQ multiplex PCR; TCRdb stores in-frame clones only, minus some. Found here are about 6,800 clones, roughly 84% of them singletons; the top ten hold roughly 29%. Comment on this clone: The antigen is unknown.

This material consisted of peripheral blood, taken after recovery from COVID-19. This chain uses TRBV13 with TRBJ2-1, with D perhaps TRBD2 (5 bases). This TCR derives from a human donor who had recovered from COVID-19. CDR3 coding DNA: TGTGCCAGCAGCTTAGCCCCCGGGGTGAACCTCTACAATGAGCAGTTCTTC. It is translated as CASSLAPGVNLYNEQFF.